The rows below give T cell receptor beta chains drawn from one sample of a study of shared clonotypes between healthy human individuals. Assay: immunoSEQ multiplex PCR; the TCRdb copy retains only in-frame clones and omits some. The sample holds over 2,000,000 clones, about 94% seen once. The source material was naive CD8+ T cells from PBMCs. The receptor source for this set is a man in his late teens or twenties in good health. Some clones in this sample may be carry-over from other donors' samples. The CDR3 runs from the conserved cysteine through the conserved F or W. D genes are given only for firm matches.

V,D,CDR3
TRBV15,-,CATSRAATGNEQFF
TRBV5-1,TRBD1,CASSHRQGSSYNEQFF
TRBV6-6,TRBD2,CASSYERELTEQFF
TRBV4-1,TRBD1,CASSQETGGLGETQYF
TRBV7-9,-,CASSLSAGYNQPQHF
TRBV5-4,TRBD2,CASSQGLAVSYEQYF
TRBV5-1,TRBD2,CASSPGGQFYEQYF
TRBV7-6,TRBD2,CASSMTSGRKETQYF
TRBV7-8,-,CASSLDAVWLNEKLFF
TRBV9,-,CASSVDGANVLTF
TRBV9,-,CASSPRGWGLTF
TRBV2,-,CASSIPRGLGRRGSYEQYF
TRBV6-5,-,CASSSPTDLGTYF
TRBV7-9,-,CASSLQGEKLFF
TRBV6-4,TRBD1,CASSDHPGGRDTGELFF
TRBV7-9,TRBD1,CASRTGSTDTQYF
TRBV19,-,CASSPRGDSSEKLFF
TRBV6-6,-,CASRELGPTETQYF
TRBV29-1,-,CSVAAPTGELFF
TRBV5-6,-,CASSPEGSLTQYF
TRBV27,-,CASSLTPGQGYEQYF
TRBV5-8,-,CASSLIVRLTGGELFF
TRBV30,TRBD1,CAWSPGQEKYPITGELFF
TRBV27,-,CASSLFGPQGLPGELFF
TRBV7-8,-,CASSLVGSVHEQFF
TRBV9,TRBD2,CASSPGGSPYEQYF
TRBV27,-,CASKASNTEAFF
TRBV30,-,CAWTSGVSYEQYF
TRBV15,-,CATSRRENYGYTF
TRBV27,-,CASRLNDYGTDTQYF
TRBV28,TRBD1,CASSLWGQGSNQPQHF
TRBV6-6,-,CASNPGVSYEQYF
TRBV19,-,CASSIQGSGANVLTF
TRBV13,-,CASSLGQGPGYGYTF
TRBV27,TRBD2,CASTSLALNTGELFF
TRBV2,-,CASKGVGAGELFF
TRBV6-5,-,CASSYSIRGYNEQFF
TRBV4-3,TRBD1,CASSQDGTGVSSYEQYF
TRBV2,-,CASRSVGWQTSYNEQFF
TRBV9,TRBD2,CASSVAGGSYNEQFF
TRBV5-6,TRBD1,CASRTGTGGTTEAFF
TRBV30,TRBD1,CAWRDRDRGLPTYGYTF
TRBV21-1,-,CASSKLGPKPAFF